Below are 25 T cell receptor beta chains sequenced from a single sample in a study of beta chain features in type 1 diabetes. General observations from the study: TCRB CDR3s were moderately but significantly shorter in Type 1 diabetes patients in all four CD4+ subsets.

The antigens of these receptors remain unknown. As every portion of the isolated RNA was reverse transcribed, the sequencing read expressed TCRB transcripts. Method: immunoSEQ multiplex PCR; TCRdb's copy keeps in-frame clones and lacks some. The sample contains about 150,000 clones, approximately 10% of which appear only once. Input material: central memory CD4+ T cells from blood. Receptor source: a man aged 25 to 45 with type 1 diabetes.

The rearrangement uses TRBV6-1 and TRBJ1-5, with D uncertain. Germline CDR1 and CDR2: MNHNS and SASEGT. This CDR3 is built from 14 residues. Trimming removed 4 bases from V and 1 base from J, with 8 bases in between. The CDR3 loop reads CASSGAGSNQPQHF. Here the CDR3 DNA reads TGTGCCAGCAGTGGGGCGGGGAGCAATCAGCCCCAGCATTTT.

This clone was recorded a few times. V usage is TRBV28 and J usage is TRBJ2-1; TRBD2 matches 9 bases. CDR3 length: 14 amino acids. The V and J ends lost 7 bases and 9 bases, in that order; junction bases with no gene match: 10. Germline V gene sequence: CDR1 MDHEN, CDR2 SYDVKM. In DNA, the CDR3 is TGTGCCAGCACTTCCGGGTTAGCGGGAGTTGAGCAGTTCTTC. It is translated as CASTSGLAGVEQFF. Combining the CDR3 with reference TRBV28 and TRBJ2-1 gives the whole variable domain DVKVTQSSRYLVKRTGEKVFLECVQDMDHENMFWYRQDPGLGLRLIYFSYDVKMKEKGDIPEGYSVSREKKERFSLILESASTNQTSMYLCASTSGLAGVEQFFGPGTRLTVL.

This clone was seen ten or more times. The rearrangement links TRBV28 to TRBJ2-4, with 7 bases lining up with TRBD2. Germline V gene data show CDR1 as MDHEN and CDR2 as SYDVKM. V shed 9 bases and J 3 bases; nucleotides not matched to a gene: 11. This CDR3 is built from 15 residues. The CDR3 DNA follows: TGTGCCAGTCGGGGGGTGAGGGGAATCAAAAACATTCAGTACTTC. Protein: CASRGVRGIKNIQYF. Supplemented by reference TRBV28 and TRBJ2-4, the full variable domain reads DVKVTQSSRYLVKRTGEKVFLECVQDMDHENMFWYRQDPGLGLRLIYFSYDVKMKEKGDIPEGYSVSREKKERFSLILESASTNQTSMYLCASRGVRGIKNIQYFGAGTRLSVL.

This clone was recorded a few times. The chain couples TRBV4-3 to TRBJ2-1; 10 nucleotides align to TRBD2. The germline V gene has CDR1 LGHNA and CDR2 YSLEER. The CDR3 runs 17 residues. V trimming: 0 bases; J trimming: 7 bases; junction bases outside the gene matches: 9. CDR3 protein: CASSQDPLAGLRNEQFF. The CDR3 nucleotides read TGCGCCAGCAGCCAAGATCCACTAGCGGGACTTCGGAATGAGCAGTTCTTC.

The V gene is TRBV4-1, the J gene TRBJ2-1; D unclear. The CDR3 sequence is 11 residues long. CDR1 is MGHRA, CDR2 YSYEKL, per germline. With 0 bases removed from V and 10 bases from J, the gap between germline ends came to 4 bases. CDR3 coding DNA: TGCGCCAGCAGCCAAGAAGAGGAGCAGTTCTTC. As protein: CASSQEEEQFF.

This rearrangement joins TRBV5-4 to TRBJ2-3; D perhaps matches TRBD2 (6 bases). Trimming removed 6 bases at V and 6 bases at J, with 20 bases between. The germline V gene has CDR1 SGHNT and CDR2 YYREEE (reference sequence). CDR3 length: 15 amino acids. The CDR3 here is CASTYGTPLDDTQYF. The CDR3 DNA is TGTGCCAGCACATACGGGACTCCGTTGGATGATACGCAGTATTTT.

DNA for the CDR3: TGTGCCACCCAGACAGCCTCTCGCTCAGGAGAGCAGTACTTC. Translating gives CATQTASRSGEQYF. The chain uses TRBV28 and TRBJ2-7, with D tentatively TRBD1 (5 bases). The CDR3 is 14 amino acids. V dropped 10 bases and J dropped 7 bases, with 23 bases sitting between them. Germline V lookup: CDR1 MDHEN, CDR2 SYDVKM.

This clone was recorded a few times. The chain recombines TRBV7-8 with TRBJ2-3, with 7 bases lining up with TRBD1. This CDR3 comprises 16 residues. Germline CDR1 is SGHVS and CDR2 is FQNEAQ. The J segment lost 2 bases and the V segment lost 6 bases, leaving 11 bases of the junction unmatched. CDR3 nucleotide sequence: TGTGCCAGCAGTTTTAGGAGAGACAGGGCCACAGATACGCAGTATTTT. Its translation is CASSFRRDRATDTQYF.

The CDR3 spells CASSYGRIGETQYF. DNA for the CDR3: TGCGCCAGCAGCTATGGGCGAATTGGGGAGACCCAGTACTTC. The chain carries TRBV5-1 and TRBJ2-5; D call uncertain. This CDR3 has 14 amino acids. Germline CDR1 and CDR2: SGHRS and YFSETQ. Trimming took 3 bases from V and 5 from J, leaving 14 bases between them.

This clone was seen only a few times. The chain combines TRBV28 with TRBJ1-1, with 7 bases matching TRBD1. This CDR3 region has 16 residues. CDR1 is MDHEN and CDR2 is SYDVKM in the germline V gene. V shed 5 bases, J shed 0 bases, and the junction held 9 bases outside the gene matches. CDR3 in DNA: TGTGCCAGCAGTCCTCGGACAGGTGTAATGAACACTGAAGCTTTCTTT. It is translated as CASSPRTGVMNTEAFF.

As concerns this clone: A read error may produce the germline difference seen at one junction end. The CDR3 DNA follows: TGTGCCAGCACCTTAGCGGGAGATGTTGTTCAGTACTTC. This encodes CASTLAGDVVQYF. The chain links TRBV11-2 to TRBJ2-4, with TRBD2 identical over 9 bases. CDR3 size: 13 residues. The germline gives CDR1 SGHAT, CDR2 FQNNGV.

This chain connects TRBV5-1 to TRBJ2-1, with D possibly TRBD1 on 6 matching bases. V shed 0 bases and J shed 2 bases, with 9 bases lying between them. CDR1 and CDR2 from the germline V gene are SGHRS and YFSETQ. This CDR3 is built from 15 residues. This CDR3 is CASSLEGVPYNEQFF. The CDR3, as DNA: TGCGCCAGCAGCTTGGAGGGGGTTCCCTACAATGAGCAGTTCTTC.

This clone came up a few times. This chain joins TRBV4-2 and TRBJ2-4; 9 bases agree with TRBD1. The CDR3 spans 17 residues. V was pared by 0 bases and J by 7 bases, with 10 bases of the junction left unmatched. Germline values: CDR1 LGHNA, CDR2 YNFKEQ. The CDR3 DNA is TGTGCCAGCAGCCAAGAGACGCCCGGGACAGGGAGTAACATTCAGTACTTC. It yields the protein CASSQETPGTGSNIQYF.

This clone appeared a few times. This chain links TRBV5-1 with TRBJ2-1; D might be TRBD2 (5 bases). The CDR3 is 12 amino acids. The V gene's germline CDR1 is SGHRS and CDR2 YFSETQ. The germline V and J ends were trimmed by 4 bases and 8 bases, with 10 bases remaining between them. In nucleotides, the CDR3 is TGCGCCAGCAGCCACGGGGTTCATGAGCAGTTCTTC. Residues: CASSHGVHEQFF.

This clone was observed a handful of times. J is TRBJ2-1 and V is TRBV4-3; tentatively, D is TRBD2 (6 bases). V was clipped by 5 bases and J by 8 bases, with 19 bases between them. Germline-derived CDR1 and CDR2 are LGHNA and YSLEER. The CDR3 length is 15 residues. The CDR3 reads CASSNGGRVGDEQFF. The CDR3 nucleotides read TGCGCCAGCAGCAACGGAGGGCGGGTTGGCGATGAGCAGTTCTTC.

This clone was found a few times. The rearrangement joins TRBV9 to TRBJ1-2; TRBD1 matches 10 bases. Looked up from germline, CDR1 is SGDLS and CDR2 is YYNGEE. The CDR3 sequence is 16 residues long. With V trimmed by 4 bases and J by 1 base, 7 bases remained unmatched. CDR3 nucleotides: TGTGCCAGCAGCCCGCAGGGACAGGGGATTAACTATGGCTACACCTTC. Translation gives CASSPQGQGINYGYTF.

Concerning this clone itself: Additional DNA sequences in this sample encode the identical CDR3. The CDR3 coding sequence is TGTGCCTGGAGTGTACAAGATAATCAGCCCCAGCATTTT. Amino acids: CAWSVQDNQPQHF. This chain links TRBV30 with TRBJ1-5; no definite D call. This CDR3 comprises 13 residues. Per germline, CDR1 GTSNPN and CDR2 SVGIG (reference sequence). The V gene lost 0 bases and the J gene lost 4 bases, with 7 bases spanning the gap.

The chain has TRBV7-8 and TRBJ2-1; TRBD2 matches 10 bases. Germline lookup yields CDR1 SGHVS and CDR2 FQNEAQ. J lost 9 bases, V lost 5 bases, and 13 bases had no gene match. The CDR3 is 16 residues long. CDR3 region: CASSALTSGPGPEQFF. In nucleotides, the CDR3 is TGTGCCAGCAGCGCCCTGACTAGCGGGCCAGGGCCTGAGCAGTTCTTC.

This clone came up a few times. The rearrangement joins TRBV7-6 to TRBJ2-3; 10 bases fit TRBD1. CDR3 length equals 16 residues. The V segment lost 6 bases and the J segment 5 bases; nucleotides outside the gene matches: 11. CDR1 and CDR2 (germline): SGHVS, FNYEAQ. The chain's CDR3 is CASRSQGGTGVDTQYF. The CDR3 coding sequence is TGTGCCAGCAGATCGCAAGGCGGGACAGGGGTAGATACGCAGTATTTT.

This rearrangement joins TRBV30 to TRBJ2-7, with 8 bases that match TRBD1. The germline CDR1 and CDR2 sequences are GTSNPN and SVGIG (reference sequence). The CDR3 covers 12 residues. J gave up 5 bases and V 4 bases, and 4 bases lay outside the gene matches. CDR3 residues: CAWNAGGDEQYF. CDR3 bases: TGTGCCTGGAATGCAGGGGGCGACGAGCAGTACTTC.

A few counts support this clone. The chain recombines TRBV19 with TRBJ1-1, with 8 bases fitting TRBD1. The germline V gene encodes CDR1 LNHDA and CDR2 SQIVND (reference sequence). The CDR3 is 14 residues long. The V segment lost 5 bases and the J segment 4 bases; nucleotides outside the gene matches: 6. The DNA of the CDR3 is TGTGCCAGTAGTGCCCAGGGGGCAGGCACTGAAGCTTTCTTT. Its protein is CASSAQGAGTEAFF. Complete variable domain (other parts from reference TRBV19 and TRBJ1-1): DGGITQSPKYLFRKEGQNVTLSCEQNLNHDAMYWYRQDPGQGLRLIYYSQIVNDFQKGDIAEGYSVSREKKESFPLTVTSAQKNPTAFYLCASSAQGAGTEAFFGQGTRLTVV.

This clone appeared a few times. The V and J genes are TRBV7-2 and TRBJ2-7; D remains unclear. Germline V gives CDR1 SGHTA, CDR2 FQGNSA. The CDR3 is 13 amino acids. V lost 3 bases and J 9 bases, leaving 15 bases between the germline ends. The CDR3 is CASSLAGIGAQYF. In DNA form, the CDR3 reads TGTGCCAGCAGCTTGGCAGGCATCGGTGCGCAGTACTTC. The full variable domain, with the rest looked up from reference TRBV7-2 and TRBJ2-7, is GAGVSQSPSNKVTEKGKDVELRCDPISGHTALYWYRQSLGQGLEFLIYFQGNSAPDKSGLPSDRFSAERTGGSVSTLTIQRTQQEDSAVYLCASSLAGIGAQYFGPGTRLTVT.

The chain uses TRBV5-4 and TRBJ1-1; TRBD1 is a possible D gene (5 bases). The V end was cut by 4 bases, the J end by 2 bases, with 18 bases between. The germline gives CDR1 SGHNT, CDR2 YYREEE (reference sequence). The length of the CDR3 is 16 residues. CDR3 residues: CASSGRNGGLNTEAFF. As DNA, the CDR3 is TGTGCCAGCAGCGGCCGGAACGGGGGTCTTAACACTGAAGCTTTCTTT. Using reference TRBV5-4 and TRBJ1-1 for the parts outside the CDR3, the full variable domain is ETGVTQSPTHLIKTRGQQVTLRCSSQSGHNTVSWYQQALGQGPQFIFQYYREEENGRGNFPPRFSGLQFPNYSSELNVNALELDDSALYLCASSGRNGGLNTEAFFGQGTRLTVV.

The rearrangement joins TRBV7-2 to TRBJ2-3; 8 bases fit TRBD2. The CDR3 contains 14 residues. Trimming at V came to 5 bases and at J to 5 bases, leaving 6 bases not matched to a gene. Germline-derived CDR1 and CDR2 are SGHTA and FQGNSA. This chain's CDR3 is CASSAGLGGDTQYF. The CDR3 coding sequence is TGTGCCAGCAGCGCGGGACTAGGGGGAGATACGCAGTATTTT.

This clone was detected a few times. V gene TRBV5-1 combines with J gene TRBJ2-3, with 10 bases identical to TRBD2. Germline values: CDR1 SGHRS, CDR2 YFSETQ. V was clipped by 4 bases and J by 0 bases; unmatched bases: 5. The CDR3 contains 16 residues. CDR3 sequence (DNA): TGCGCCAGCAGCCCTGGACTAGCGGATAGCACAGATACGCAGTATTTT. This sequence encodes CASSPGLADSTDTQYF.